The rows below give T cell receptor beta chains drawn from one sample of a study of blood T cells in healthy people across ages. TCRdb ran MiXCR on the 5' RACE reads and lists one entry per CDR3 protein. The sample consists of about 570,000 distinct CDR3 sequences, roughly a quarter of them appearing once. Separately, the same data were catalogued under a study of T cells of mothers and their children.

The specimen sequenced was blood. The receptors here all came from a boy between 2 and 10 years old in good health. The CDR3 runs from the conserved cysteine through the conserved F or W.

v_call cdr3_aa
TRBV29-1 CSVGDFYEQYF
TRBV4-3 CASSQDQIRAFGSPLHF
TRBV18 CASSPTDSNQPQHF
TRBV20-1 CSAREGLAGSYEQYF
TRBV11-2 CASSPAGQPVDSPLHF
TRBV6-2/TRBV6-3 CASSYTIGQGMSSNIQYF
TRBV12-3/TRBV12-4 CASGTVNTEAFF
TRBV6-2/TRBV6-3 CASGSGGWSEAFF
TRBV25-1 CASTGGGGANVLTF
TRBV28 CASSPWTSGNSYEQYF
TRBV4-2 CASSQVSQRGTDTQYF
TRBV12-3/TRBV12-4 CASSAGREEDTIYF
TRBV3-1 CASSHGGRDYGYTF
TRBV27 CASSYTSGTVEQFF
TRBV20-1 CSGGGGEEETQYF
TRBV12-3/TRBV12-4 CASTVAGTDTQYF
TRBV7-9 CASSFRGTVVIDTQYF
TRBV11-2 CASSSRGTVLGNTIYF
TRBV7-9 CASIRLLGRGTDTQYF
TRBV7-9 CASIRGGSKETQYF
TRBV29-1 CSVEFRVHSGNTIYF
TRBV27 CASSSIYGTDTQYF
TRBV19 CASSIASVGELFF
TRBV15 CATARQGSPSRNTIYF